Below, 3 T cell receptor beta chains from the same sample are listed, as sequenced in a study of blood T cell repertoires in COVID-19. Profiled with immunoSEQ multiplex PCR; TCRdb holds only in-frame clones, not every one. Counted here are fewer than 95,000 clones, about 93% occurring once; the ten biggest clones make up around 0.8%. Sequencing was done on a sample of peripheral blood. The receptors were sampled from a woman aged 80 or over with acute or convalescent COVID-19.

The count of this clone is one. The rearrangement uses TRBV9 and TRBJ2-7; TRBD2 might be the D (5 bases). V dropped 3 bases and J dropped 3 bases, with 13 bases sitting between them. Germline loops: CDR1 SGDLS, CDR2 YYNGEE. CDR3 length equals 14 residues. The CDR3, as DNA: TGTGCCAGCAGCGAGGAGGAATGGGGCTACGAGCAGTACTTC. The encoded protein is CASSEEEWGYEQYF.

This clone appeared once. V and J are TRBV5-1 and TRBJ2-5; 9 nucleotides line up with TRBD1. After removal of 4 bases from V and 1 base from J, the junction contained 5 bases not matched to a gene. CDR3 size: 15 residues. Germline CDR1 and CDR2: SGHRS and YFSETQ. This CDR3 is CASSLQGARQETQYF. The CDR3 region has the DNA TGCGCCAGCAGCCTACAGGGGGCGCGCCAAGAGACCCAGTACTTC. The full variable domain, in which reference TRBV5-1 and TRBJ2-5 provide the parts outside the CDR3, is KAGVTQTPRYLIKTRGQQVTLSCSPISGHRSVSWYQQTPGQGLQFLFEYFSETQRNKGNFPGRFSGRQFSNSRSEMNVSTLELGDSALYLCASSLQGARQETQYFGPGTRLLVL.

J is TRBJ2-5 and V is TRBV18; TRBD1 matches 8 bases. V was clipped by 8 bases and J by 4 bases; unmatched bases: 15. Per the germline V gene, CDR1 is KGHSH and CDR2 is LQKENI. The CDR3 runs 16 residues. The CDR3 region has the DNA TGTGCCAGCGCATCCCAGCCGGACAGGGTCGGAGAGACCCAGTACTTC. It codes for CASASQPDRVGETQYF.